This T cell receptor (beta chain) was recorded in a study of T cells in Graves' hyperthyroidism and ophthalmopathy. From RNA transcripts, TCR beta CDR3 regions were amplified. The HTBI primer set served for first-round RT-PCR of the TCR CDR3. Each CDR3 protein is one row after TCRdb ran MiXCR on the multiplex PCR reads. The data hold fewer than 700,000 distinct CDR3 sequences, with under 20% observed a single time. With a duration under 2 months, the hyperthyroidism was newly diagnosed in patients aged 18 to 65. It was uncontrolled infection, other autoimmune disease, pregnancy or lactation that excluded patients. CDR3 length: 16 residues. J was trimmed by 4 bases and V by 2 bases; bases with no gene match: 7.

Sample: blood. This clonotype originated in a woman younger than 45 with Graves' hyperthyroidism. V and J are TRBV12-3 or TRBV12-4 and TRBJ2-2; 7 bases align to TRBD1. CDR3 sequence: CASSLRQGVGTGELFF. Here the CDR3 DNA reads TGTGCCAGCAGTTTAAGGCAGGGGGTGGGCACCGGGGAGCTGTTTTTT.